The following is a T cell receptor (beta chain) sequence with its context. Its cognate antigen is unknown. This record comes from a study of T cell responses to AZD1222 COVID-19 vaccine. Study in general: Both about-4-week and about-12-week second-dose recipients were combined. Study outcomes and limitations: In a largely white British group with more females than males, clonal diversity was possibly underestimated. Samples come after the peak T cell response, not at day 14. Compared with day 0, the breadth and depth of the Spike-specific TCR repertoire rose significantly after two doses of AZD1222.

Deletions cut 0 bases from V and 4 bases from J, with 13 bases between. CDR1 and CDR2 (germline): SGHNT, YYREEE (reference sequence). The CDR3 is made up of 15 amino acids. Some clones are missing from TCRdb's copy, which holds only in-frame ones; the method was immunoSEQ multiplex PCR. The data show approximately 140,000 clones, roughly 90% seen once. The sequence came from an adult in good health. This sequence joins TRBV5-4 and TRBJ1-2; maybe TRBD1 (5 bases). The starting material was peripheral blood, obtained on day 0 of AZD1222 vaccination. CDR3 region: CASSLDAGTAYGYTF. The CDR3 nucleotides are TGTGCCAGCAGCTTGGATGCGGGGACGGCCTATGGCTACACCTTC.